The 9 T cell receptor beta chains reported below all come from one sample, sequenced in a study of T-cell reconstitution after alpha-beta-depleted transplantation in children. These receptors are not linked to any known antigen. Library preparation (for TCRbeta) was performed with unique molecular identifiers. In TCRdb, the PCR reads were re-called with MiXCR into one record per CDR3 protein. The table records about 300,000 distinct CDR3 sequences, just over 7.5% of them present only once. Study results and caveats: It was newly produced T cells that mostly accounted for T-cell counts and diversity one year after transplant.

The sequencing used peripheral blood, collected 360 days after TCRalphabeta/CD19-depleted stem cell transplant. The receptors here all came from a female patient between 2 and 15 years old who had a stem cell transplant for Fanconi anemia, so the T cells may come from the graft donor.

Here the CDR3 DNA reads TGTGCCAGCAGCCAAGATTCTCGGGGGTACGAGCAGTACTTC. This sequence encodes CASSQDSRGYEQYF. The chain is built from TRBV3-1 and TRBJ2-7, with a possible D match to TRBD2 (6 bases). The CDR3 length is 14 residues. CDR1 and CDR2 (germline): LGHDT, YNNKEL (reference sequence). V lost 0 bases, J lost 4 bases, and 10 bases lay in between.

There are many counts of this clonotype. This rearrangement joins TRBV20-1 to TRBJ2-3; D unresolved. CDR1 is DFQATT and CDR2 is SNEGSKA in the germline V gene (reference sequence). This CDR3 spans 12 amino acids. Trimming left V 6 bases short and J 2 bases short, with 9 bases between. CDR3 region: CSAQDLTDTQYF. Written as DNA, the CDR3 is TGCAGTGCCCAGGACCTCACAGATACGCAGTATTTT.

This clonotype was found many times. CDR3 protein: CSARTWVAGTDTQYF. CDR3 bases: TGCAGTGCTAGGACCTGGGTTGCGGGGACAGATACGCAGTATTTT. V and J are TRBV20-1 and TRBJ2-3; possible D gene TRBD2, 6 bases. Germline V CDR1 and CDR2: DFQATT, SNEGSKA (reference sequence). The CDR3 has 15 amino acids. The V end was cut by 3 bases, the J end by 3 bases, with 16 bases between.

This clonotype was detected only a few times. Here the CDR3 reads CASWSRLAYEQFF. DNA of the CDR3: TGTGCCAGCTGGTCTCGACTAGCCTATGAGCAGTTCTTC. The chain is built from TRBV6-5 and TRBJ2-1; 7 bases agree with TRBD2. V shed 8 bases, J shed 8 bases, and the junction held 9 bases outside the gene matches. The germline V gene has CDR1 MNHEY and CDR2 SVGAGI. This CDR3 has 13 residues.

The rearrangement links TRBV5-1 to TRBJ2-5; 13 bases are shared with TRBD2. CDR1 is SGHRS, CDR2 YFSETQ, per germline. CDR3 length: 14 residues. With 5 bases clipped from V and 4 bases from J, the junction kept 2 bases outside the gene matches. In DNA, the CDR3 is TGCGCCAGCAGACTAGCGGGGGGGCCAGAGACCCAGTACTTC. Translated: CASRLAGGPETQYF.

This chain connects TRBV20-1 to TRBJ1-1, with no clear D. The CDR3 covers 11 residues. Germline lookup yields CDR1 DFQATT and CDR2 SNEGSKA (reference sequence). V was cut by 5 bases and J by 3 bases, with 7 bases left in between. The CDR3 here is CSAAWDTEAFF. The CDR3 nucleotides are TGCAGTGCTGCTTGGGACACTGAAGCTTTCTTT.

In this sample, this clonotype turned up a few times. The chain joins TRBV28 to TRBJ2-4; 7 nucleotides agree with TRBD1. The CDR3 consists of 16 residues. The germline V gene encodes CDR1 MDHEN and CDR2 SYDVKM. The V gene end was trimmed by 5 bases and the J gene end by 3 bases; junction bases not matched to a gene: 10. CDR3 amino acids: CASSPWDRPSKNIQYF. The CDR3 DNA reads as TGTGCCAGCAGTCCCTGGGACAGACCAAGCAAAAACATTCAGTACTTC.

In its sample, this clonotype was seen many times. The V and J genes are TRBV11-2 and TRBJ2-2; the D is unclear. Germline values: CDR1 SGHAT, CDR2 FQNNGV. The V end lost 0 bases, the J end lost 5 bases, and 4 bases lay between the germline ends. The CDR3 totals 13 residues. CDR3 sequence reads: CASSLERTGELFF. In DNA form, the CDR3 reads TGTGCCAGCAGCTTAGAAAGGACCGGGGAGCTGTTTTTT.

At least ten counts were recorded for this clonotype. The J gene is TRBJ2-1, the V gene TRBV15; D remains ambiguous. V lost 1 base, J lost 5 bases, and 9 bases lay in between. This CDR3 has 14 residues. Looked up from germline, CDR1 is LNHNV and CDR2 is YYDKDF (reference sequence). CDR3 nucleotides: TGTGCCACCAGCAGAGGTATGGAGAACAATGAGCAGTTCTTC. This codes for CATSRGMENNEQFF.